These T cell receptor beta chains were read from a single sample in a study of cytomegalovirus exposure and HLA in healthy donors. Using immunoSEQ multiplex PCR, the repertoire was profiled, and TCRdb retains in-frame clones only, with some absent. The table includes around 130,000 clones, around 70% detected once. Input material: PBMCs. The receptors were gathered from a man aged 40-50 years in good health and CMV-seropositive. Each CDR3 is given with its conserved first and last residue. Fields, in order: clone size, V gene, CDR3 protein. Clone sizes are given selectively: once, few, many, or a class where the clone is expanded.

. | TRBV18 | CASSPRAGGDLNTEAFF
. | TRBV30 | CAWSTGGYEQYF
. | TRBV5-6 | CASSFWQGGYGYTF
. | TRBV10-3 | CAISDAAGLVYEQYF
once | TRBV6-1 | CASSQQGLTEAFF
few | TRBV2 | CASSMTGGANTEAFF
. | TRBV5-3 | CARSSTAGATYNEQFF
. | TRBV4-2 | CASSHRLGADTQYF
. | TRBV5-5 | CASSLRGGTSSYNEQFF
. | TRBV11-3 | CASSTRSGAQYF
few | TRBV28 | CASSFTAIHSNQPQHF
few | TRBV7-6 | CASSSRGASRLEQFF
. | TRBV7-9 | CSSSFGTGRGAGYGYTF
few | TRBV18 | CASSPPWNDRVGYTF
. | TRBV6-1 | CASSVQSHYGYTF
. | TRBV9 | CASSVGGAGGGYTF
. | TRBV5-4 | CASSLDRNQNTGELFF
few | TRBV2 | CASTPGDRPRMAFF
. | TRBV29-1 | CSGGEGSSREQYF
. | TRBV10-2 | CASRYSYEQYF
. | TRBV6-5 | CASSPLRQGLEQYF
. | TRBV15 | CATSRRITSEEQYF
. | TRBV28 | CASSSTGVGETQYF
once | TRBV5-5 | CASSPAAGADGNTIYF
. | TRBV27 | CASSLKGAGNQPQHF
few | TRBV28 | CASNLYSNTEAFF
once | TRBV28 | CASSSGRKYGYTF
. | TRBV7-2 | CASSPDSGWYQETQYF
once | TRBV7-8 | CASSLARQGGYEQYF
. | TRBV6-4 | CASSDTRVTGELFF
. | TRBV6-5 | CASSIRATNEKLFF
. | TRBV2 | CASSPDRGSQPQHF
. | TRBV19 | CATTTEGQGDEQYF
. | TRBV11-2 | CASSLDTSYGYTF
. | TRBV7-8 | CASSPAGGSGNTIYF
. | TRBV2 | CASTGQGIEQYF
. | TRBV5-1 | CASSLDSTGELFF
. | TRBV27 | CASSWGQGMVYGYTF
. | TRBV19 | CASSIYGLAGGPNTGELFF
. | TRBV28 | CASSQGQGGFYGYTF
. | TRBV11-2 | CASSLDLYRAEQYF
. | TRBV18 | CASSPRTGLDGYTF
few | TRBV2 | CASSESGPETQYF
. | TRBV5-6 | CASSPVVLAGGLSYNEQFF
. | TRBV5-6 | CASSRPPGQGAYGNTIYF
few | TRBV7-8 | CASSMGTVQETQYF